One sample yielded the 4 T cell receptor beta chains listed below, sequenced in a study of vaccination and CD4 T cells after COVID-19. The Oncomine TCR Beta short-read assay sequenced DNA from cultured CD4+ T cells. TCRdb reanalysed the PCR reads using MiXCR and keeps one entry per CDR3 protein. The table records 20,000 to 30,000 distinct CDR3 sequences, roughly 40% of them present only once. Described time point: late sampling 161 to 241 days after vaccination in a few convalescent patients. Treatment given: approximately nine-day PBMC culture with coronavirus spike peptide pools or control peptides (ViraFEST assay). For these TCRs, the target antigens are not known. Source: CD4+ T cells from blood, cultured in vitro, taken about 7 months after SARS-CoV-2 vaccination. The source is a human donor who had recovered from COVID-19.

The chain employs TRBV7-2 and TRBJ1-1; D remains unclear. The germline V gene encodes CDR1 SGHTA and CDR2 FQGNSA. The CDR3 is made up of 11 amino acids. V gave up 6 bases and J gave up 1 base, with 3 bases separating them. In DNA form, the CDR3 reads TGTGCCAGCAGTGAGAACACTGAAGCTTTCTTT. Translation gives CASSENTEAFF.

This chain links TRBV7-2 with TRBJ2-5; 7 positions match TRBD2. The CDR3 has 16 amino acids. CDR1 SGHTA and CDR2 FQGNSA come from the germline V gene. V trimming: 5 bases; J trimming: 5 bases; junction bases outside the gene matches: 14. In nucleotides, the CDR3 is TGTGCCAGCAGCGCCGGCGGAGCGGGACCTTCGGAGACCCAGTACTTC. It translates to CASSAGGAGPSETQYF.

The V call is TRBV20-1, the J call TRBJ2-1; TRBD2 matches at 9 bases. Looked up from germline, CDR1 is DFQATT and CDR2 is SNEGSKA (reference sequence). Unmatched junction bases numbered 17, after V lost 5 bases and J lost 9 bases. CDR3 length: 16 amino acids. Here the CDR3 DNA reads TGCAGTGCTTATTGGATCGTATCGCGGGAGGGCCGTGAGCAGTTCTTC. Translated, it gives CSAYWIVSREGREQFF.

This clonotype turned up a few times. The chain carries TRBV28 and TRBJ1-5; unclear D gene. V was trimmed by 2 bases and J by 5 bases, leaving 1 base between them. Germline V CDR1 and CDR2: MDHEN, SYDVKM. CDR3 length: 11 residues. The CDR3 here is CASSLDQPQHF. The CDR3 DNA reads TGTGCCAGCAGTTTAGATCAGCCCCAGCATTTT.